This T cell receptor beta chain was profiled in a study of monozygotic twins with inflammatory bowel disease (dated by TCRdb to about 2019). Regarding the complete study: In total, some 30 monozygotic twin pairs made up the full study: 19 Danish pairs, all IBD-discordant, plus nine German pairs, of which four were IBD-concordant and five were IBD-discordant. The search for disease-associated traits relied mainly on comparing, within discordant pairs, IBD patients with their genetically identical healthy co-twins. Each individual had, on average, about 151 000 unique TCRalpha sequences and 181 000 unique TCRbeta sequences available for analysis.

From each donor, a roughly 2.5 ml peripheral blood sample was drawn into PAXgene tubes and stored at -80 degrees C. Without T cell sorting, total RNA was isolated from whole blood using the PAXgene blood miRNA kit on an automated QIAcube. Peripheral blood from monozygotic twin pairs concordant or discordant for inflammatory bowel disease was subjected to deep TCRalpha and TCRbeta repertoire profiling with unique molecular barcoding. Smoking habits were recorded for all twin pairs, and individuals were classified as current, former or never smokers. The library relied on 5' RACE. Each TCR library was prepared from 3,000 to 4,000 ng of total RNA. For each sample, cDNA synthesis was carried out in eight separate reactions using SMARTScribe reverse transcriptase. During cDNA synthesis, template switching introduced unique molecular identifiers that contained a 6-nucleotide sample barcode. Two nested PCRs of about 16 and 10 cycles amplified the TCRalpha and TCRbeta cDNA, and bead purification followed each PCR. Before amplification, cDNA was treated with uracil DNA-glycosylase and purified using the QIAquick PCR purification kit. The second PCR added Illumina TruSeq-compatible adapters along with sample-specific barcodes. TapeStation and Qubit were used to check library quality and concentration, and 4 to 6 ng of each library went into the pool. Pooled libraries were sequenced on an Illumina HiSeq2500 single-index Rapid Run with 2 x 100 bp reads and custom sequencing primers. As for how the authors treated the data: MiGEC version 1.2.6 was used for UMI-based consensus assembly, which corrected PCR and sequencing errors. MiXCR version 2.1.1 was used to carry out V(D)J alignment, clonotype assembly and CDR3 extraction. Normalisation of gene usage, clonotype sharing and MAIT/NKT TCR abundance was achieved by analysing the top 1000, 10 000 and 20 000 clonotypes per sample. Diversity was computed as the inverse Simpson index with the vegan R package after downsampling to 27 000 UMIs. Paired Mann-Whitney U tests on discordant twin pairs were used, with Benjamini-Hochberg multiple-testing correction. Each CDR3 protein sequence appears as one entry after TCRdb reprocessed the reads, and no DNA is included. The V and J calls come from TCRdb's annotation, not from the publication. This sample's records show 300,000 to 350,000 distinct CDR3 sequences. The top ten clonotypes cover 2% of the sample.

CDR1 SGHTA and CDR2 FQGNSA were looked up in the germline V gene. The CDR3 holds 21 amino acids from the cysteine to the phenylalanine. No coding sequence is recorded. Worth noting for this clonotype: No antigen is known for it.

Study-wide findings and limitations: IBD patients had lower TCRbeta repertoire diversity, measured by the inverse Simpson index, than their healthy co-twins. Background noise and inter-individual variability may have been introduced into the repertoires by the differing immunosuppressive treatments among patients. Compared with healthy twins, IBD patients shared fewer clonotypes with other individuals, and the difference was most pronounced in patients with signs of disease activity. The analysis was unable to tell different T cell subtypes apart. Repertoire similarity did not differ between concordant and discordant twins, possibly due to limited statistical power. No single strong signal or clonotype linked to IBD turned up in the results, so the idea that one exists was not supported.

The V and J segments used are TRBV7-2 and TRBJ2-1; TCRdb picks TRBD2, but there is no DNA to check that call. Sequencing was carried out using blood. The receptor's source is a human donor with ulcerative colitis or Crohn's disease, or a healthy co-twin of an affected twin (not recorded which). The CDR3 reads as follows: CASSLLGSGTSGYSSYNEQFF.